The text below deals with one T cell receptor (beta chain). These data are taken from a study of T cell changes during pregnancy in multiple sclerosis. This table comes from immunoSEQ multiplex PCR, and its TCRdb copy is limited to in-frame clones, with some not included. This sample has more than 40,000 clones, with roughly 92% found just once. The clonotype was recovered from a female donor with multiple sclerosis, enrolled in a pregnancy study. Material: CD4+ T cells from peripheral blood mononuclear cells, obtained in the third trimester of pregnancy.

This CDR3 is CASSSTGVRQFF. In nucleotides, the CDR3 is TGTGCCAGCAGCTCCACAGGGGTCCGGCAGTTCTTC. The chain couples TRBV11-3 to TRBJ2-1; 7 positions match TRBD1. The germline CDR1 and CDR2 sequences are SGHNT and YENEEA. V lost 4 bases to trimming and J lost 12 bases; unmatched junction nucleotides: 6. This CDR3 is built from 12 residues.